Each of the 8 T cell receptor beta chains below was sequenced from the same sample in a study of control samples from healthy donors and cancer patients. Here immunoSEQ multiplex PCR was the method, and the copy in TCRdb shows in-frame clones only, minus some. The sample yields fewer than 500,000 clones, around nine tenths seen once. The specimen sequenced was PBMCs. These receptors came from a man aged 35 to 55 with head and neck cancer.

This chain joins TRBV20-1 and TRBJ1-5; D gene uncertain. The V end lost 3 bases, the J end lost 8 bases, and 23 bases lay between the germline ends. There are 16 residues in the CDR3. In germline, CDR1 is DFQATT, CDR2 SNEGSKA (reference sequence). CDR3 nucleotides: TGCAGTGCTAGTCCTGGCAGCCACAGATCATGGGAGCCCCAGCATTTT. Protein: CSASPGSHRSWEPQHF.

The V gene is TRBV3-1 (or the pseudogene TRBV3-2), the J gene TRBJ1-4; a possible D gene is TRBD1 (5 bases). The length of the CDR3 is 14 residues. Trimming cost V 0 bases and J 10 bases, with 12 bases left between them. Per germline, CDR1 LGHDT and CDR2 YNNKEL (reference sequence). The CDR3 spells CASSQDQAGVKLFF. The CDR3 bases are TGTGCCAGCAGCCAAGATCAGGCGGGGGTAAAACTGTTTTTT.

V and J are TRBV29-1 and TRBJ1-4; 7 bases are a match to TRBD1. The CDR3 runs to 12 residues. The germline CDR1 and CDR2 sequences are SQVTM and ANQGSEA. J gave up 8 bases and V 6 bases, and 6 bases lay outside the gene matches. In DNA form, the CDR3 reads TGCAGCGTGCGACCAGGGGGAGAAAAACTGTTTTTT. Translating gives CSVRPGGEKLFF.

The V and J genes are TRBV19 and TRBJ2-4; D not resolved. The V gene lost 8 bases and the J gene lost 0 bases, with 14 bases spanning the gap. The CDR3 runs 15 residues. Per germline, CDR1 LNHDA and CDR2 SQIVND (reference sequence). DNA of the CDR3: TGTGCCAGTGGGGTCGGCGGCTCAGCCAAAAACATTCAGTACTTC. Translation: CASGVGGSAKNIQYF.

On this clone: Other DNA sequences in the same sample also yield this CDR3. The chain uses TRBV28 and TRBJ2-3; D is unresolved. V dropped 6 bases and J dropped 4 bases, with 8 bases sitting between them. Per the germline V gene, CDR1 is MDHEN and CDR2 is SYDVKM. This CDR3 is 12 amino acids long. Here the CDR3 DNA reads TGTGCCAGCAGCAGACCACCAGATACGCAGTATTTT. This gives the protein CASSRPPDTQYF.

A note on this clone: The junction does not match germline at one end; this may be a read error. The V gene is TRBV7-9, the J gene TRBJ1-2, with 7 bases that match TRBD1. The CDR3 contains 16 residues. Germline V gene data show CDR1 as SEHNR and CDR2 as FQNEAQ (reference sequence). The CDR3 nucleotides read TGTGCCAGCAGATTAGGTTCCTACCAGGGGGACAATGGCTACACCTTC. It encodes CASRLGSYQGDNGYTF.

There are a few counts of this clone. This chain uses TRBV28 with TRBJ1-5; possible D gene TRBD1, 6 bases. The germline V and J ends were trimmed by 10 bases and 1 base, with 14 bases remaining between them. The germline V gene encodes CDR1 MDHEN and CDR2 SYDVKM. This CDR3 has 14 amino acids. The CDR3 DNA follows: TGTGCCACGGCCGAGGGGGGAAGCAATCAGCCCCAGCATTTT. Translation gives CATAEGGSNQPQHF.

This chain joins TRBV6-6 and TRBJ2-3; maybe TRBD2 (6 bases). The V end lost 10 bases, the J end lost 2 bases, and 16 bases lay between the germline ends. Germline assignment: CDR1 MNHNY and CDR2 SVGAGI (reference sequence). The CDR3 sequence is 14 residues long. CDR3 in DNA: TGTGCCACCACATGGGTAGCGGACACAGATACGCAGTATTTT. Its protein is CATTWVADTDTQYF.